These 22 T cell receptor beta chains share one sample of origin, sequenced in a study of blood T cell repertoires in COVID-19. Sequencing was performed with immunoSEQ multiplex PCR; in TCRdb, only in-frame clones are kept and a portion is missing. This sample carries nearly 110,000 clones, roughly nine tenths of them seen once, and the ten largest clones take 4.5% to 6%. Sequencing was carried out using peripheral blood. The receptors here all came from a man between 35 and 55 years old with active or convalescent COVID-19.

This clone has a single count. The chain recombines TRBV12-2 with TRBJ2-3; no DNA check was done on the table's D call, TRBD2. TRBV12-2 is listed as a pseudogene. The CDR3 sequence is 14 residues long. This chain's CDR3 is CASRFGEVGDTQYF. In DNA form, the CDR3 reads TGTGCAAGTCGCTTTGGGGAGGTGGGAGATACGCAGTATTTT.

This clone has a handful of counts. This sequence joins TRBV3-1 (or the pseudogene TRBV3-2) and TRBJ1-6, with TRBD1 as a possible D gene (5 bases). Germline lookup yields CDR1 LGHDT and CDR2 YNNKEL (reference sequence). This CDR3 is 14 amino acids long. Trimming removed 1 base at V and 7 bases at J, with 8 bases between. The CDR3 here is CASSQGQNNSPLHF. The CDR3 DNA reads as TGTGCCAGCAGCCAAGGACAGAACAATTCACCCCTCCACTTT.

The rearrangement uses TRBV27 and TRBJ1-1; D gene ambiguous. Per germline, CDR1 MNHEY and CDR2 SMNVEV (reference sequence). The CDR3 spans 15 residues. Trimming took off 5 bases at V and 6 bases at J, with 19 bases between the two ends. The CDR3 region has the DNA TGTGCCAGCAGTCCCCTACCGGGATTAGTAGCTGAAGCTTTCTTT. Its translation: CASSPLPGLVAEAFF.

This chain uses TRBV28 with TRBJ2-5; 12 nucleotides line up with TRBD2. This CDR3 region has 16 residues. Losses at the gene ends were 5 bases for V and 5 bases for J; bases not matched to a gene: 9. Germline V gene lookup returns CDR1 MDHEN and CDR2 SYDVKM. CDR3 sequence (DNA): TGTGCCAGCAGTGGCGCATACGGACTAGCGGGGGAGACCCAGTACTTC. Translation: CASSGAYGLAGETQYF.

The genes are TRBV7-2 and TRBJ1-2; 7 bases agree with TRBD1. Per the germline V gene, CDR1 is SGHTA and CDR2 is FQGNSA. This CDR3 is built from 16 residues. V dropped 1 base and J dropped 8; count of bases not matched to a gene: 13. This CDR3 reads CASSLDPLQGSEGYTF. The CDR3 nucleotides read TGTGCCAGCAGCTTAGATCCCCTACAGGGGTCTGAGGGCTACACCTTC.

The V call is TRBV6-5, the J call TRBJ1-5; 9 bases align to TRBD1. Germline loops: CDR1 MNHEY, CDR2 SVGAGI. CDR3 length: 13 amino acids. The V and J ends lost 6 bases and 6 bases, in that order; junction bases with no gene match: 3. Written as DNA, the CDR3 is TGTGCCAGCAGGGTGACAGGGGGTCAGCCCCAGCATTTT. It encodes CASRVTGGQPQHF.

V gene TRBV5-1 combines with J gene TRBJ2-5; D is unclear. The germline V gene encodes CDR1 SGHRS and CDR2 YFSETQ. The CDR3 is 16 amino acids. Trimming left V 0 bases short and J 4 bases short, with 16 bases between. CDR3 in amino acids: CASSLGAKNSGETQYF. The CDR3 nucleotides read TGCGCCAGCAGCTTGGGAGCCAAAAATTCGGGAGAGACCCAGTACTTC. The full variable domain, in which reference TRBV5-1 and TRBJ2-5 provide the parts outside the CDR3, is KAGVTQTPRYLIKTRGQQVTLSCSPISGHRSVSWYQQTPGQGLQFLFEYFSETQRNKGNFPGRFSGRQFSNSRSEMNVSTLELGDSALYLCASSLGAKNSGETQYFGPGTRLLVL.

V is TRBV28 and J is TRBJ1-1; D unresolved. The germline gives CDR1 MDHEN, CDR2 SYDVKM. V was trimmed by 6 bases and J by 8 bases, leaving 10 bases between them. The CDR3 is made up of 11 amino acids. The CDR3 coding sequence is TGTGCCAGCAGAAAAATAAGCGAAGCTTTCTTT. Translated, it gives CASRKISEAFF.

The rearrangement links TRBV18 to TRBJ2-7, with TRBD2 matching over 11 bases. Germline values: CDR1 KGHSH, CDR2 LQKENI. With V trimmed by 3 bases and J by 6 bases, 4 bases remained unmatched. The CDR3 contains 14 residues. DNA of the CDR3: TGTGCCAGCTCACCTGGACTAGCGGGCGGCGAGCAGTACTTC. Translated, it gives CASSPGLAGGEQYF.

The J gene is TRBJ2-7, the V gene TRBV19; 12 bases map to TRBD2. The CDR3 consists of 16 residues. After removal of 2 bases from V and 4 bases from J, the junction contained 6 bases not matched to a gene. Germline loops: CDR1 LNHDA, CDR2 SQIVND (reference sequence). The CDR3: CASSIPRTSGVYEQYF. In nucleotides, the CDR3 is TGTGCCAGTAGTATACCTCGGACTAGCGGGGTGTACGAGCAGTACTTC.

The chain couples TRBV15 to TRBJ2-1; D is perhaps TRBD2 (5 bases). Germline lookup yields CDR1 LNHNV and CDR2 YYDKDF (reference sequence). V was clipped by 0 bases and J by 7 bases, with 13 bases between them. The CDR3 sequence is 15 residues long. The CDR3 DNA reads TGTGCCACCAGCAGAGAACTAGGGCTTCCGAATGAGCAGTTCTTC. Translating gives CATSRELGLPNEQFF.

The chain links TRBV30 to TRBJ2-7; TRBD2 matches 11 bases. In germline, CDR1 is GTSNPN, CDR2 SVGIG (reference sequence). With V trimmed by 3 bases and J by 0 bases, 7 bases remained unmatched. The CDR3 has 16 amino acids. The CDR3 region has the DNA TGTGCCTGGAGCGTTAGCGGGAGGGCCTTCTCCTACGAGCAGTACTTC. Residues: CAWSVSGRAFSYEQYF.

The chain employs TRBV19 and TRBJ1-2, with D maybe TRBD1 (5 bases). CDR3 length: 14 amino acids. Germline loops: CDR1 LNHDA, CDR2 SQIVND (reference sequence). Trimming took 5 bases from V and 5 from J, leaving 15 bases between them. As DNA, the CDR3 is TGTGCCAGTAGTCAAGATCAGGGTCGGTATGGCTACACCTTC. Amino acid sequence: CASSQDQGRYGYTF.

This rearrangement joins TRBV10-3 to TRBJ1-5; 10 bases match TRBD1. The ends lost 3 bases at V and 7 bases at J; junction bases unmatched: 6. Per germline, CDR1 ENHRY and CDR2 SYGVKD. The CDR3 runs to 15 residues. CDR3: CAISEGTGARQPQHF. The CDR3 nucleotides are TGTGCCATCAGTGAAGGGACAGGGGCCCGGCAGCCCCAGCATTTT.

The gene calls are TRBV28 and TRBJ1-2; D remains ambiguous. Germline CDR1 reads MDHEN; CDR2 reads SYDVKM. The CDR3 loop spans 13 amino acids. V gave up 4 bases and J gave up 1 base, with 7 bases separating them. This CDR3 reads CASSSGVNYGYTF. In DNA, the CDR3 is TGTGCCAGCAGTTCCGGAGTTAACTATGGCTACACCTTC.

The J gene is TRBJ2-3, the V gene TRBV13; 8 nucleotides agree with TRBD1. This CDR3 has 14 amino acids. The J segment lost 4 bases and the V segment lost 5 bases, leaving 5 bases of the junction unmatched. Germline V lookup: CDR1 PRHDT, CDR2 FYEKMQ (reference sequence). In DNA form, the CDR3 reads TGTGCCAGCAGCGGTGGACAGGGCTCAGATACGCAGTATTTT. Translating gives CASSGGQGSDTQYF. The full variable domain, its missing parts supplied by reference TRBV13 and TRBJ2-3, is AAGVIQSPRHLIKEKRETATLKCYPIPRHDTVYWYQQGPGQDPQFLISFYEKMQSDKGSIPDRFSAQQFSDYHSELNMSSLELGDSALYFCASSGGQGSDTQYFGPGTRLTVL.

The chain employs TRBV9 and TRBJ2-1, with D possibly matching TRBD2 (6 bases). The CDR3 contains 16 residues. The V and J ends lost 0 bases and 8 bases respectively, with 18 bases between them. Germline V CDR1 and CDR2: SGDLS, YYNGEE. The CDR3, as DNA: TGTGCCAGCAGCGTAGGCACCAACGGGAGAATCGATGAGCAGTTCTTC. This translates into CASSVGTNGRIDEQFF.

V is TRBV7-2 and J is TRBJ2-1; 11 bases line up with TRBD1. Germline CDR1 reads SGHTA; CDR2 reads FQGNSA. Unmatched junction bases numbered 15, after V lost 5 bases and J lost 12 bases. The CDR3 runs to 16 residues. This chain's CDR3 is CASSPQWGTGGGRQFF. The CDR3 coding sequence is TGTGCCAGCAGCCCCCAATGGGGGACAGGGGGGGGACGGCAGTTCTTC. Looking up the rest from reference TRBV7-2 and TRBJ2-1 gives the full variable domain: GAGVSQSPSNKVTEKGKDVELRCDPISGHTALYWYRQSLGQGLEFLIYFQGNSAPDKSGLPSDRFSAERTGGSVSTLTIQRTQQEDSAVYLCASSPQWGTGGGRQFFGPGTRLTVL.

With regard to this clone: Other DNA sequences in this specimen translate into the identical CDR3. The V and J genes are TRBV12-3 or TRBV12-4 and TRBJ1-4; D not certain. CDR3 length equals 13 residues. Trimming stripped 1 base from V and 5 bases from J, with 5 bases between. The CDR3 DNA reads as TGTGCCAGCAGTTTAGGAGGAAATGAAAAACTGTTTTTT. It codes for CASSLGGNEKLFF.

The CDR3 spells CASSDRGAENTEAFF. CDR3 in DNA: TGCGCCAGCAGCGATAGAGGTGCAGAGAACACTGAAGCTTTCTTT. The chain links TRBV4-1 to TRBJ1-1; D gene ambiguous. Germline CDR1 MGHRA, CDR2 YSYEKL. The CDR3 contains 15 residues. Deletions cut 5 bases from V and 1 base from J, with 14 bases between.

The rearrangement links TRBV11-3 to TRBJ2-1; 8 bases are shared with TRBD1. From germline, CDR1 is SGHNT and CDR2 YENEEA. CDR3 size: 16 residues. J was trimmed by 3 bases and V by 5 bases; bases with no gene match: 9. Written as DNA, the CDR3 is TGTGCCAGCAGCAAAACTACAGGGGGTGACTACAATGAGCAGTTCTTC. Translated: CASSKTTGGDYNEQFF.

V is TRBV20-1 and J is TRBJ1-2, with TRBD1 as a possible D gene (6 bases). V shed 8 bases and J shed 7 bases, with 14 bases lying between them. This CDR3 region has 11 residues. Germline V lookup: CDR1 DFQATT, CDR2 SNEGSKA (reference sequence). The DNA of the CDR3 is TGCAGTTACAGGGCGGGAGGTGGCTACACCTTC. It encodes CSYRAGGGYTF.